This T cell receptor (beta chain) came from a study of early T cells in non-severe SARS-CoV-2 infection. The J segment lost 4 bases and the V segment lost 4 bases, leaving 4 bases of the junction unmatched. Germline loops: CDR1 SGDLS, CDR2 YYNGEE. This CDR3 spans 15 amino acids. In TCRdb, the 5' RACE reads were re-called with MiXCR into one record per CDR3 protein. The sample has 90,000 to 120,000 distinct CDR3 sequences, roughly 12% seen once. Sequencing was done on a sample of whole blood. The chain combines TRBV9 with TRBJ1-6, with 8 bases aligning to TRBD1. The sequence was obtained from an adult who was a healthcare worker with PCR-confirmed SARS-CoV-2 infection or an uninfected control (not recorded which). CDR3 coding DNA: TGTGCCAGCAGCCCCGGACAGGGTTATAATTCACCCCTCCACTTT. Translation: CASSPGQGYNSPLHF.